This TCR beta chain was identified in a study of T cell responses to AZD1222 COVID-19 vaccine. The data were produced by immunoSEQ multiplex PCR, yet TCRdb's version contains in-frame clones alone and is incomplete. The repertoire holds about 92,000 clones, with 88% as singletons. The CDR3 contains 15 residues. CDR1 and CDR2 (germline): MGHRA, YSYEKL. After removal of 4 bases from V and 9 bases from J, the junction contained 9 bases not matched to a gene. This TCR came from an adult in good health. The rearrangement joins TRBV4-1 to TRBJ2-1, with 10 bases identical to TRBD2. The specimen was peripheral blood, collected on day 0 of AZD1222 vaccination. In DNA form, the CDR3 reads TGCGCCAGCAGCCGTGAGCGGGAGGGCCCGGGTGAGCAGTTCTTC. Translation gives CASSREREGPGEQFF.